Shown below are 21 T cell receptor beta chains from a single sample sequenced in a study of cytomegalovirus exposure and HLA in healthy donors. The PCR contained 60 Vbeta and 13 Jbeta primers. Generated by immunoSEQ multiplex PCR, the TCRdb table keeps only in-frame clones and is missing some. The table has 170,000 or so clones, less than 90% seen once. Sequencing used PBMCs. These receptors originate from a male donor in good health and CMV-seropositive.

The chain recombines TRBV19 with TRBJ2-7; D perhaps matches TRBD2 (5 bases). Trimming took off 4 bases at V and 5 bases at J, with 15 bases between the two ends. The CDR3 covers 14 residues. Per the germline V gene, CDR1 is LNHDA and CDR2 is SQIVND (reference sequence). This CDR3 reads CASSNGGPTNEQYF. CDR3 DNA sequence: TGTGCCAGTAGTAATGGCGGCCCGACTAACGAGCAGTACTTC.

The CDR3 region has the DNA TGTGCCAGCAGTCCACAGGGGTATGAAAAACTGTTTTTT. This sequence encodes CASSPQGYEKLFF. The rearrangement joins TRBV6-5 to TRBJ1-4, with TRBD1 identical over 7 bases. V lost 5 bases to trimming and J lost 6 bases; unmatched junction nucleotides: 3. The CDR3 covers 13 residues. CDR1 MNHEY and CDR2 SVGAGI come from the germline V gene.

The CDR3 region is CASSKTSGDSYNEQFF. The CDR3 DNA reads TGTGCCAGCAGCAAGACTAGCGGAGACTCCTACAATGAGCAGTTCTTC. V and J are TRBV5-4 and TRBJ2-1; TRBD2 agrees at 9 bases. The trim removed 4 bases at V and 0 bases at J, leaving 5 bases unmatched. The CDR3 has 16 amino acids. Germline V gives CDR1 SGHNT, CDR2 YYREEE (reference sequence).

V usage is TRBV15 and J usage is TRBJ2-1; D is unresolved. V was clipped by 1 base and J by 0 bases, with 10 bases between them. The germline CDR1 and CDR2 sequences are LNHNV and YYDKDF (reference sequence). The CDR3 is 16 amino acids. CDR3 region: CATSRAAASSYNEQFF. The CDR3 nucleotides are TGTGCCACCAGCAGAGCCGCGGCCAGCTCCTACAATGAGCAGTTCTTC.

Only one count was recorded for this clone. V usage is TRBV7-9 and J usage is TRBJ1-5; D might be TRBD1 (5 bases). CDR1 is SEHNR, CDR2 FQNEAQ, per germline (reference sequence). This CDR3 has 13 amino acids. Trimming took off 3 bases at V and 6 bases at J, with 9 bases between the two ends. CDR3 loop: CASSLGGIQPQHF. For the CDR3, the DNA is TGTGCCAGCAGCTTGGGGGGGATTCAGCCCCAGCATTTT.

This clone appeared a single time. The chain links TRBV5-1 to TRBJ2-7; D uncertain. The germline V and J ends were trimmed by 0 bases and 5 bases, with 12 bases remaining between them. Germline V CDR1 and CDR2: SGHRS, YFSETQ. This CDR3 spans 14 amino acids. CDR3 in amino acids: CASSLGSEGNEQYF. DNA of the CDR3: TGCGCCAGCAGCTTGGGGAGTGAAGGCAACGAGCAGTACTTC.

The chain couples TRBV27 to TRBJ2-1; D remains ambiguous. V lost 2 bases and J 0 bases, leaving 11 bases between the germline ends. Per germline, CDR1 MNHEY and CDR2 SMNVEV (reference sequence). The CDR3 consists of 16 residues. CDR3 residues: CASSLTATNSYNEQFF. CDR3 nucleotides: TGTGCCAGCAGTTTAACTGCAACGAACTCCTACAATGAGCAGTTCTTC.

This sequence joins TRBV12-5 and TRBJ2-7, with a possible D match to TRBD2 (6 bases). CDR3 length: 14 residues. Looked up from germline, CDR1 is LGHNT and CDR2 is FRNRAP. V was pared by 3 bases and J by 2 bases, with 11 bases between. Here the CDR3 reads CASGFIGGTYEQYF. The CDR3 nucleotides read TGTGCTAGTGGTTTCATCGGGGGAACCTACGAGCAGTACTTC.

This chain joins TRBV5-4 and TRBJ2-1, with 8 bases matching TRBD2. Germline CDR1 reads SGHNT; CDR2 reads YYREEE (reference sequence). Trimming cost V 2 bases and J 6 bases; bases outside gene matches: 7. This CDR3 contains 15 residues. The CDR3 nucleotides are TGTGCCAGCAGCTTCGGTACGGGAGGGCCCAATGAGCAGTTCTTC. It encodes CASSFGTGGPNEQFF.

The chain has TRBV7-9 and TRBJ1-4, with 8 bases aligning to TRBD1. V trimming: 1 base; J trimming: 7 bases; junction bases outside the gene matches: 8. The CDR3 runs to 16 residues. Germline CDR1 SEHNR, CDR2 FQNEAQ (reference sequence). The CDR3 sequence is CASSLDGGQGREKLFF. For the CDR3, the DNA is TGTGCCAGCAGCTTAGATGGCGGACAGGGTCGTGAAAAACTGTTTTTT.

The V and J genes are TRBV14 and TRBJ2-7; TRBD1 aligns across 8 bases. This CDR3 has 14 amino acids. The junction had 2 bases not matched to a gene; V was cut back by 1 base and J by 3 bases. CDR1 and CDR2 from the germline V gene are SGHDN and FVKESK. The CDR3 region is CASSQGTGSYEQYF. The CDR3 DNA follows: TGTGCCAGCAGCCAAGGGACAGGGAGCTACGAGCAGTACTTC.

This clone was observed a handful of times. The chain uses TRBV5-6 and TRBJ2-3; D not resolved. The CDR3 has 12 amino acids. CDR1 and CDR2 (germline): SGHDT, YYEEEE. The V gene lost 4 bases and the J gene lost 6 bases, with 9 bases spanning the gap. In DNA, the CDR3 is TGTGCCAGCAGCCACCCCCAGGATACGCAGTATTTT. Residues: CASSHPQDTQYF.

This sequence joins TRBV5-1 and TRBJ1-1; D gene unclear. Trimming shortened V by 4 bases and J by 0 bases, and 16 bases separated the two germline ends. CDR1 and CDR2 (germline): SGHRS, YFSETQ. The CDR3 is made up of 16 amino acids. Here the CDR3 DNA reads TGCGCCAGCAGCCCCCACTTCGTGTATGTGAACACTGAAGCTTTCTTT. Its protein is CASSPHFVYVNTEAFF.

This sequence joins TRBV7-9 and TRBJ1-4; 8 bases line up with TRBD1. CDR3 size: 15 residues. Germline V gene lookup returns CDR1 SEHNR and CDR2 FQNEAQ (reference sequence). The V segment lost 5 bases and the J segment 2 bases; nucleotides outside the gene matches: 4. The CDR3 spells CASSGTGGTNEKLFF. CDR3 nucleotide sequence: TGTGCCAGCAGCGGTACAGGGGGGACTAATGAAAAACTGTTTTTT.

The V gene is TRBV9, the J gene TRBJ2-6, with D possibly being TRBD1 (6 bases). Trimming pared 0 bases from V and 2 bases from J, leaving 9 bases between. Germline CDR1 SGDLS, CDR2 YYNGEE. The CDR3 spans 16 residues. For the CDR3, the DNA is TGTGCCAGCAGCGTAGACCCAGGGGCTGGGGCCAACGTCCTGACTTTC. It translates to CASSVDPGAGANVLTF.

The V gene is TRBV4-1, the J gene TRBJ2-7; D is undetermined. Germline values: CDR1 MGHRA, CDR2 YSYEKL. The CDR3 extends over 14 amino acids. V lost 0 bases, J lost 1 base, and 7 bases lay in between. CDR3 region: CASSQEVTSYEQYF. The CDR3 bases are TGCGCCAGCAGCCAAGAGGTCACATCCTACGAGCAGTACTTC.

The chain employs TRBV10-3 and TRBJ1-4; 9 positions match TRBD1. V dropped 11 bases and J dropped 3; count of bases not matched to a gene: 4. Germline loops: CDR1 ENHRY, CDR2 SYGVKD. The CDR3 has 13 amino acids. Here the CDR3 reads CAAGTGSNEKLFF. The DNA of the CDR3 is TGTGCCGCCGGGACAGGGTCTAATGAAAAACTGTTTTTT.

The CDR3 DNA sequence: TGTGCCAGCAGGGGGGGGGCCAAAAACATTCAGTACTTC. Its translation is CASRGGAKNIQYF. The rearrangement links TRBV2 to TRBJ2-4; 7 bases agree with TRBD2. Germline CDR1 is SNHLY and CDR2 is FYNNEI. The V and J ends lost 6 bases and 1 base, in that order; junction bases with no gene match: 0. There are 13 residues in the CDR3.

A word on this clone: Compared with germline, one end of the junction differs, possibly owing to a read error. The genes are TRBV7-7 and TRBJ2-1; D uncertain. This CDR3 is 15 amino acids long. Germline CDR1 reads SSHAT; CDR2 reads FNYEAQ (reference sequence). CDR3 residues: CASSLERSSYNEQFF. CDR3 sequence (DNA): TGTGCTAGCAGCTTGGAGCGTTCCTCCTACAATGAGCAGTTCTTC.

The sample holds one count of this clone. The chain has TRBV4-1 and TRBJ2-7, with 9 bases lining up with TRBD2. Germline CDR1 reads MGHRA; CDR2 reads YSYEKL. The V gene end was trimmed by 4 bases and the J gene end by 2 bases; junction bases not matched to a gene: 12. This CDR3 region has 17 residues. CDR3 DNA: TGCGCCAGCAGCCTTACTATTAGCGGGAGCAATCCCTACGAGCAGTACTTC. It encodes CASSLTISGSNPYEQYF.

This clone has more than one count but fewer than ten. The rearrangement links TRBV11-1 to TRBJ2-4, with 9 bases fitting TRBD1. Germline CDR1 is SGHAT and CDR2 is FQDESV (reference sequence). CDR3 length: 17 amino acids. The V and J ends lost 5 bases and 0 bases, in that order; junction bases with no gene match: 8. This CDR3 reads CASSPKGQGIAKNIQYF. CDR3 nucleotide sequence: TGTGCCAGCAGCCCGAAGGGACAGGGAATAGCCAAAAACATTCAGTACTTC.